Below, one T cell receptor (beta chain) is given with its context. The data belong to a study of shared clonotypes between healthy human individuals. Libraries were prepared by immunoSEQ multiplex PCR; TCRdb keeps only in-frame clonotypes and omits some of them. The sample holds more than 400,000 clones; over 70% are singletons and the top ten take 12%. The clonotype comes from a woman in her forties in good health. Some clones in this sample may be carry-over from other donors' samples. The sequenced material came from PBMCs.

The CDR3 is CASSKSPGRQETQYF. The CDR3 nucleotides are TGTGCCAGCAGTAAGTCACCGGGACGCCAAGAGACCCAGTACTTC. V is TRBV27 and J is TRBJ2-5; possibly TRBD1 or TRBD2 for D (5 bases each). The ends were cut back, 5 bases at V and 1 base at J, with 14 bases in the middle. Germline CDR1 MNHEY, CDR2 SMNVEV (reference sequence). This CDR3 is 15 amino acids long.